Listed below are T cell receptor beta chains from one sample, sequenced in a study of blood T cell repertoires in COVID-19. The data were produced by immunoSEQ multiplex PCR, yet TCRdb's version contains in-frame clones alone and is incomplete. Of about 120,000 clones listed, 90% are singletons. The sample comprised peripheral blood. The receptors here all came from a woman aged 55-69 years with COVID-19, enrolled during active disease. Both conserved end residues are part of each CDR3. Fields, in order: J gene, V gene, clone size, CDR3 protein. Some rows have no size entry. The others give once, few or many, or a class for an expanded clone.

TRBJ2-5	TRBV9	.	CASSPGTSGGVRETQYF
TRBJ2-3	TRBV11-1	.	CASSARLESTDTQYF
TRBJ1-5	TRBV19	.	CASSIEQRSNQPQHF
TRBJ2-5	TRBV7-9	.	CASSLSGVAQYF
TRBJ1-2	TRBV6-5	.	CASSSYGYTF
TRBJ1-2	TRBV7-9	.	CASSLARGDGANYGYTF
TRBJ2-5	TRBV2	few	CASMGQGLETQYF
TRBJ2-1	TRBV7-2	.	CASSLAGAAAYNEQFF
TRBJ1-1	TRBV10-3	.	CAISAGTGAHTEAFF
TRBJ1-2	TRBV19	once	CASRGQGSLRGYTF
TRBJ2-3	TRBV15	.	CATSRGTGLFTDTQYF